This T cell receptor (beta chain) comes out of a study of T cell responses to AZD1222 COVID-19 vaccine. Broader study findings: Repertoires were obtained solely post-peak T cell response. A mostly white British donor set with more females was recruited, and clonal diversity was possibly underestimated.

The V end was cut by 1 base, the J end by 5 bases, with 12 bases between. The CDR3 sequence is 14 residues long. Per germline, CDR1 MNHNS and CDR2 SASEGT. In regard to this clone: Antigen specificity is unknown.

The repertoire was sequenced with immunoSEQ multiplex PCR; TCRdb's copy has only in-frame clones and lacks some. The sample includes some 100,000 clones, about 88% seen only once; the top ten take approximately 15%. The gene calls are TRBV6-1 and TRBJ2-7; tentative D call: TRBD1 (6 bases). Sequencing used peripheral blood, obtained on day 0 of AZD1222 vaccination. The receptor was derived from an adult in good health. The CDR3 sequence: CASSEGRGRNEQYV. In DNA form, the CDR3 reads TGTGCCAGCAGTGAAGGCAGGGGTAGGAACGAGCAGTACGTC.